One sample yielded the 9 T cell receptor beta chains listed below, sequenced in a study of T cell repertoires in cytomegalovirus infection. One entry per CDR3 protein, called by TCRdb with MiXCR from the reads. This table holds 350,000 to 450,000 distinct CDR3 sequences, around 18% found once. The source material was PBMCs. All receptors come from a human donor in good health (CMV status not recorded). Some clones in this sample may be carry-over from other donors' samples.

The chain employs TRBV11-2 and TRBJ2-1; no reliable D call. Germline CDR1 and CDR2: SGHAT and FQNNGV. Trimming removed 1 base at V and 9 bases at J, with 7 bases between. The CDR3 runs to 12 residues. CDR3 nucleotides: TGTGCCAGCAGCTTAGGGCTGCGTGAGCAGTTCTTC. As protein: CASSLGLREQFF.

The rearrangement joins TRBV7-9 to TRBJ1-2; D may be TRBD1 (6 bases). V was shortened by 4 bases and J by 8 bases, with 17 bases between the two germline ends. CDR1 is SEHNR and CDR2 is FQNEAQ in the germline V gene (reference sequence). This CDR3 is built from 14 residues. Here the CDR3 DNA reads TGTGCCAGCAGCTCCCGACAGGCTACTAGGGGCTACACCTTC. It translates to CASSSRQATRGYTF.

This clonotype was detected many times. The chain combines TRBV7-8 with TRBJ2-1; a weak D match, TRBD1 (6 bases). The CDR3 runs 13 residues. Trimming pared 5 bases from V and 9 bases from J, leaving 14 bases between. Germline values: CDR1 SGHVS, CDR2 FQNEAQ. CDR3 DNA sequence: TGTGCCAGCAGCACCCGGACAGTTGTTGAGCAGTTCTTC. Amino acid sequence: CASSTRTVVEQFF.

V and J are TRBV11-2 and TRBJ2-5; D unresolved. This CDR3 spans 14 amino acids. Trimming took 4 bases from V and 5 from J, leaving 14 bases between them. Germline V lookup: CDR1 SGHAT, CDR2 FQNNGV. CDR3 bases: TGTGCCAGCAGCTCACCCTACTTCACGGAGACCCAGTACTTC. It is translated as CASSSPYFTETQYF.

In this sample, this clonotype turned up a few times. This sequence joins TRBV28 and TRBJ1-2, with TRBD1 identical over 9 bases. V was pared by 5 bases and J by 7 bases, with 11 bases of the junction left unmatched. Germline V CDR1 and CDR2: MDHEN, SYDVKM. The CDR3 loop spans 15 amino acids. The CDR3 nucleotides are TGTGCCAGCAGTCCTCCGGGACAGGGAAAGAGTGGCTACACCTTC. Translating it yields CASSPPGQGKSGYTF.

This clonotype showed up just a few times. The CDR3 coding sequence is TGTGCCAGCAGGGGACAGGGATTCTCCTATAATTCACCCCTCCACTTT. It specifies CASRGQGFSYNSPLHF. V gene TRBV6-5 combines with J gene TRBJ1-6; 9 nucleotides align to TRBD1. The V segment lost 6 bases and the J segment 0 bases; nucleotides outside the gene matches: 3. Germline loops: CDR1 MNHEY, CDR2 SVGAGI. This CDR3 is 16 amino acids long.

This clonotype was counted only a few times. This rearrangement joins TRBV6-2 or TRBV6-3 to TRBJ2-2; D unclear. This CDR3 is built from 14 residues. The germline V and J ends were trimmed by 1 base and 1 base, with 4 bases remaining between them. Germline assignment: CDR1 MNHEY and CDR2 SVGEGT. CDR3 sequence (DNA): TGTGCCAGCAGTTACTGGCAGAACACCGGGGAGCTGTTTTTT. Translation: CASSYWQNTGELFF.

This clonotype occurred many times. The chain links TRBV7-2 to TRBJ1-4; possibly TRBD1 for D (6 bases). The CDR3 consists of 14 residues. Germline V gives CDR1 SGHTA, CDR2 FQGNSA. V lost 4 bases and J 4 bases, leaving 10 bases between the germline ends. The CDR3 sequence is CASSYRVNNEKLFF. Here the CDR3 DNA reads TGTGCCAGCAGCTACAGGGTTAATAATGAAAAACTGTTTTTT.

This clonotype was seen a handful of times. The rearrangement uses TRBV20-1 and TRBJ2-5; TRBD2 aligns across 7 bases. This CDR3 region has 14 residues. The germline gives CDR1 DFQATT, CDR2 SNEGSKA (reference sequence). Unmatched junction bases numbered 9, after V lost 3 bases and J lost 5 bases. The CDR3 bases are TGCAGTGCTAGGGATCAGCGGGGATGGGAGACCCAGTACTTC. It is translated as CSARDQRGWETQYF.